The 18 T cell receptor beta chains given below trace back to one sample, sequenced in a study of stem cell transplantation in POMP-related autoinflammatory disease. The table came from immunoSEQ multiplex PCR; TCRdb's copy has only in-frame clones and leaves some out. There are 9,100 or so clones in the sample; 79% occur only once, and about 4.7% lies in the top ten. The sample in question was CD4+ T cells from PBMCs, obtained after stem cell transplantation. The receptors originated from a human patient with POMP-related autoinflammation and immune dysregulation (PRAID). Certain T cells may be donor cells from the graft.

This clone was picked up one time. This chain uses TRBV15 with TRBJ1-2; D remains ambiguous. Trimming removed 0 bases at V and 5 bases at J, with 16 bases between. The CDR3 contains 16 residues. In germline, CDR1 is LNHNV, CDR2 YYDKDF (reference sequence). The CDR3 loop is CATSRDRSVRRYGYTF. DNA for the CDR3: TGTGCCACCAGCAGAGATAGGTCAGTCCGGCGGTATGGCTACACCTTC.

The rearrangement uses TRBV2 and TRBJ1-2; D not resolved. The CDR3 length is 15 residues. Germline V gene data show CDR1 as SNHLY and CDR2 as FYNNEI. Deletions cut 3 bases from V and 4 bases from J, with 15 bases between. The CDR3 DNA reads as TGTGCCAGCAGTGAGTGGGGAGAGGTGGTCTATGGCTACACCTTC. Protein sequence: CASSEWGEVVYGYTF.

This clone appeared once. This chain uses TRBV29-1 with TRBJ2-7; TRBD2 might be the D (6 bases). This CDR3 has 14 amino acids. Trimming removed 4 bases at V and 0 bases at J, with 13 bases between. The germline gives CDR1 SQVTM, CDR2 ANQGSEA. The DNA for the CDR3 is TGCAGCGTTGGCGCAATGGGAGGCTCCTACGAGCAGTACTTC. This translates into CSVGAMGGSYEQYF.

The chain recombines TRBV5-1 with TRBJ2-1; TRBD1 matches 9 bases. Per germline, CDR1 SGHRS and CDR2 YFSETQ. CDR3 length equals 24 residues. V shed 0 bases and J 1 base; nucleotides not matched to a gene: 26. Here the CDR3 DNA reads TGCGCCAGCAGCTTGGAGAAGATAATTACCGGGACAGGGCTGCTCTTACGATCCTACAATGAGCAGTTCTTC. It is translated as CASSLEKIITGTGLLLRSYNEQFF. The full variable domain, completed using reference TRBV5-1 and TRBJ2-1, is KAGVTQTPRYLIKTRGQQVTLSCSPISGHRSVSWYQQTPGQGLQFLFEYFSETQRNKGNFPGRFSGRQFSNSRSEMNVSTLELGDSALYLCASSLEKIITGTGLLLRSYNEQFFGPGTRLTVL.

This clone is a singleton in its sample. The genes are TRBV5-1 and TRBJ2-7; a possible D gene is TRBD1 (6 bases). This CDR3 is 14 amino acids long. Germline V CDR1 and CDR2: SGHRS, YFSETQ. V lost 1 base and J 1 base, leaving 9 bases between the germline ends. CDR3 amino acids: CASSLPGESYEQYF. The CDR3, as DNA: TGCGCCAGCAGCTTGCCAGGGGAGTCCTACGAGCAGTACTTC.

This chain's CDR3 is CASSPQTGEGEKLFF. Here the CDR3 DNA reads TGTGCCAGCAGCCCCCAGACAGGGGAAGGGGAAAAACTGTTTTTT. The chain is built from TRBV3-1 (or the pseudogene TRBV3-2) and TRBJ1-4, with 8 bases fitting TRBD1. Trimming cost V 4 bases and J 8 bases; bases outside gene matches: 9. The CDR3 consists of 15 residues. Looked up from germline, CDR1 is LGHDT and CDR2 is YNNKEL (reference sequence).

A single count supports this clone. The V gene is TRBV11-2, the J gene TRBJ2-2, with D tentatively TRBD2 (6 bases). From germline, CDR1 is SGHAT and CDR2 FQNNGV. The V end lost 1 base, the J end lost 1 base, and 19 bases lay between the germline ends. There are 19 residues in the CDR3. CDR3 loop: CASSLGWEGTLKNTGELFF. The DNA of the CDR3 is TGTGCCAGCAGCTTAGGATGGGAAGGGACTTTAAAGAACACCGGGGAGCTGTTTTTT.

The chain has TRBV19 and TRBJ1-2, with D possibly being TRBD1 (6 bases). The ends were cut back, 6 bases at V and 2 bases at J, with 16 bases in the middle. Per the germline V gene, CDR1 is LNHDA and CDR2 is SQIVND (reference sequence). The CDR3 runs 15 residues. The chain's CDR3 is CASSPTDRKNYGYTF. In nucleotides, the CDR3 is TGTGCCAGTAGCCCAACAGACAGGAAGAACTATGGCTACACCTTC.

The chain employs TRBV10-3 and TRBJ2-7; D is unresolved. CDR3 length: 15 amino acids. Trimming removed 0 bases at V and 4 bases at J, with 13 bases between. Germline values: CDR1 ENHRY, CDR2 SYGVKD. This CDR3 is CAISESRTPVYEQYF. Written as DNA, the CDR3 is TGTGCCATCAGTGAGTCGCGAACTCCTGTGTACGAGCAGTACTTC.

The chain uses TRBV7-9 and TRBJ1-5, with 7 bases lining up with TRBD1. The junction had 7 bases not matched to a gene; V was cut back by 10 bases and J by 7 bases. The germline V gene has CDR1 SEHNR and CDR2 FQNEAQ (reference sequence). This CDR3 is built from 12 residues. CDR3 region: CATGTAGQPQHF. CDR3 sequence (DNA): TGTGCCACCGGGACAGCGGGGCAGCCCCAGCATTTT.

The J gene is TRBJ1-3, the V gene TRBV5-1, with D hard to call. The CDR3 is made up of 15 amino acids. The V and J ends lost 2 bases and 0 bases respectively, with 9 bases between them. Per germline, CDR1 SGHRS and CDR2 YFSETQ. CDR3 coding DNA: TGCGCCAGCAGCTTCGGAGATTTCTCTGGAAACACCATATATTTT. Its translation: CASSFGDFSGNTIYF.

J is TRBJ1-2 and V is TRBV6-5; D is uncertain. V lost 0 bases, J lost 3 bases, and 11 bases lay in between. The CDR3 length is 15 residues. Germline CDR1 is MNHEY and CDR2 is SVGAGI. CDR3 amino acids: CASSYSYRTYYGYTF. The DNA for the CDR3 is TGTGCCAGCAGTTACTCGTACAGAACTTACTATGGCTACACCTTC.

The genes are TRBV19 and TRBJ2-2; the D is unclear. The V and J ends lost 2 bases and 1 base respectively, with 11 bases between them. CDR1 LNHDA and CDR2 SQIVND come from the germline V gene (reference sequence). This CDR3 spans 16 amino acids. CDR3 protein: CASSILGMQNTGELFF. DNA for the CDR3: TGTGCCAGTAGTATATTAGGTATGCAGAACACCGGGGAGCTGTTTTTT.

A word on this clone: One junction end does not reproduce the germline sequence, and a read error may be involved. The V gene is TRBV7-7, the J gene TRBJ2-5, with 9 bases aligning to TRBD1. The CDR3 spans 15 residues. Germline CDR1 SSHAT, CDR2 FNYEAQ (reference sequence). As DNA, the CDR3 is TGTGCTAGCAGAATCCTGGGACAGGGCACAGAGACCCAGTACTTC. Residues: CASRILGQGTETQYF.

The chain uses TRBV7-9 and TRBJ2-5; D uncertain. This CDR3 has 15 residues. From germline, CDR1 is SEHNR and CDR2 FQNEAQ (reference sequence). Between the trimmed V and J ends, which lost 4 bases and 5 bases, there was a span of 17 bases. CDR3 coding DNA: TGTGCCAGCAGCTCTATTGGACGTATGGGGGAGACCCAGTACTTC. This encodes CASSSIGRMGETQYF. Using reference TRBV7-9 and TRBJ2-5 for the parts outside the CDR3, the full variable domain is DTGVSQNPRHKITKRGQNVTFRCDPISEHNRLYWYRQTLGQGPEFLTYFQNEAQLEKSRLLSDRFSAERPKGSFSTLEIQRTEQGDSAMYLCASSSIGRMGETQYFGPGTRLLVL.

This sequence joins TRBV5-6 and TRBJ2-3; D unclear. Germline V gene sequence: CDR1 SGHDT, CDR2 YYEEEE. There are 12 residues in the CDR3. Between the trimmed V and J ends, which lost 4 bases and 7 bases, there was a span of 10 bases. The DNA of the CDR3 is TGTGCCAGCAGCCCATCCCAAAATACGCAGTATTTT. Its protein product is CASSPSQNTQYF.

This chain joins TRBV23-1 and TRBJ2-7, with 9 positions matching TRBD1. TRBV23-1 is an ORF, and what it does is uncertain. The J segment lost 4 bases and the V segment lost 8 bases, leaving 6 bases of the junction unmatched. There are 13 residues in the CDR3. CDR3 in amino acids: CASGGQGLYEQYF. CDR3 nucleotide sequence: TGCGCCAGCGGTGGACAGGGGCTTTACGAGCAGTACTTC.

V is TRBV7-9 and J is TRBJ1-4, with D possibly matching TRBD1 (6 bases). Germline CDR1 reads SEHNR; CDR2 reads FQNEAQ (reference sequence). V shed 2 bases and J shed 4 bases, with 17 bases lying between them. This CDR3 comprises 17 residues. The CDR3 bases are TGTGCCAGCAGCTTAAGAGGACAGCCTTCGGGTAATGAAAAACTGTTTTTT. It encodes CASSLRGQPSGNEKLFF.